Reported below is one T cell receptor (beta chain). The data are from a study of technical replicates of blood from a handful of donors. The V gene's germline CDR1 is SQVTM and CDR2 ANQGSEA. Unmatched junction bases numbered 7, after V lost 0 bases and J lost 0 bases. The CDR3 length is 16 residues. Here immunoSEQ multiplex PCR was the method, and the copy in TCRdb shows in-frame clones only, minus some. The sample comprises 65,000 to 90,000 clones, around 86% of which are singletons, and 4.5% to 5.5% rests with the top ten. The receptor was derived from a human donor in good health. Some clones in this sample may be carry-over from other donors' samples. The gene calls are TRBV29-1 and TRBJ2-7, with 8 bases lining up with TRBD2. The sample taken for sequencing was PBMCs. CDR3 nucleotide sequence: TGCAGCGTTGAAGATTGGGCAGGGACTAGCTCCTACGAGCAGTACTTC. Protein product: CSVEDWAGTSSYEQYF.